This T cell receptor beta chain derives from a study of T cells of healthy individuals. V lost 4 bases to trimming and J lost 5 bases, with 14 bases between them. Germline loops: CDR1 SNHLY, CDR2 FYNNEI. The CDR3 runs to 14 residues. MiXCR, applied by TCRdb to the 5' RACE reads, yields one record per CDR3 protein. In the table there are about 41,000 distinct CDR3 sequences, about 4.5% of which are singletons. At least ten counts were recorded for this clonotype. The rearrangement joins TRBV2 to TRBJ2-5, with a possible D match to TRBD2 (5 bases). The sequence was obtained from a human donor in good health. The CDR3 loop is CASSVGLSTETQYF. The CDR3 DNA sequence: TGTGCCAGCAGTGTCGGACTCTCGACCGAGACCCAGTACTTC.